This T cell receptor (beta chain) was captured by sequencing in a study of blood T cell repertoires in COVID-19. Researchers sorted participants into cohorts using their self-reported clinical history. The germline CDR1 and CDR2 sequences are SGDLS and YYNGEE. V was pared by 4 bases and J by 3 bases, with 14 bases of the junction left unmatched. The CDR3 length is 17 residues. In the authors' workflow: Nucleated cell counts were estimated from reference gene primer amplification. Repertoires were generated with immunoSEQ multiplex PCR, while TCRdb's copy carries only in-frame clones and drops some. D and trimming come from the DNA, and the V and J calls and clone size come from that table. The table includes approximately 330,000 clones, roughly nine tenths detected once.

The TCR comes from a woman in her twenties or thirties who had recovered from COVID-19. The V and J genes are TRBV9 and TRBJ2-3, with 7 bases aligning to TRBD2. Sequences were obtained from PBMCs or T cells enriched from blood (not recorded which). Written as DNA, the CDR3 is TGTGCCAGCAGCCCCGGAGGTCCGCTAGCGGTTACAGATACGCAGTATTTT. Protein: CASSPGGPLAVTDTQYF.